This T cell receptor beta chain was captured in a study of blood T cell repertoires in COVID-19. In the original analysis: The authors estimated nucleated cell counts from reference gene primer amplification. Here immunoSEQ multiplex PCR was the method, and the copy in TCRdb shows in-frame clones only, minus some. The DNA gave D and trimming, while V, J and clone size come from that table. This sample carries some 250,000 clones, around 90% of them seen once, and the ten largest clones take under 0.95%. V was clipped by 10 bases and J by 4 bases, with 20 bases between them. This CDR3 is 14 amino acids long. Germline V lookup: CDR1 ENHRY, CDR2 SYGVKD.

This chain links TRBV10-3 with TRBJ2-7; D is undetermined. The clonotype comes from a woman aged 30 to 39 with acute or convalescent COVID-19. The sequenced material came from peripheral blood. Here the CDR3 DNA reads TGTGCCACCCACGAAACCCATGACTCGTACGAGCAGTACTTC. Translation gives CATHETHDSYEQYF.